These 14 T cell receptor beta chains originate from one sample sequenced in a study of blood T cell repertoires in COVID-19 (dated by TCRdb to 2018 to 2020). Library creation used the immunoSEQ multiplex PCR assay. TCRdb provides this immuneACCESS table in a form limited to in-frame rearrangements. Some clones are lacking; in checked studies, under half of them reflect an unresolved V gene, and why the rest are absent is not known. Here the sample has a few hundred thousand clones; around 91% occur a single time. The ten most abundant clones make up roughly 1% of the sample. Specimen: peripheral blood. The receptors come from a woman aged 40 to 50 with COVID-19, enrolled during active disease.

This clone was observed a few times. The rearrangement uses TRBV27 and TRBJ2-1, with D hard to call. The V gene's germline CDR1 is MNHEY and CDR2 SMNVEV (reference sequence). V was pared by 3 bases and J by 2 bases, with 5 bases between. The CDR3 runs 13 residues. The CDR3 nucleotides read TGTGCCAGCAGTTTCTCTCCCTACAATGAGCAGTTCTTC. It is translated as CASSFSPYNEQFF.

The rearrangement links TRBV6-1 to TRBJ1-2, with D possibly being TRBD1 (6 bases). The CDR3 spans 14 residues. V was pared by 1 base and J by 6 bases, with 12 bases between. Germline V gene data show CDR1 as MNHNS and CDR2 as SASEGT. For the CDR3, the DNA is TGTGCCAGCAGTGAAGGGACAGCCACCCATGGCTACACCTTC. It is translated as CASSEGTATHGYTF.

The CDR3 region has the DNA TGTGCCAGCAGCCGCTCCGCGGCAGATACGCAGTATTTT. It is translated as CASSRSAADTQYF. The chain is built from TRBV7-2 and TRBJ2-3, with D hard to call. The CDR3 has 13 residues. The V and J ends lost 5 bases and 4 bases respectively, with 10 bases between them. The germline V gene has CDR1 SGHTA and CDR2 FQGNSA.

This chain joins TRBV9 and TRBJ1-1; D not certain. The CDR3 spans 13 residues. Germline-derived CDR1 and CDR2 are SGDLS and YYNGEE. V lost 3 bases to trimming and J lost 0 bases, with 6 bases between them. The CDR3 protein is CASSGDMNTEAFF. DNA of the CDR3: TGTGCCAGCAGCGGTGACATGAACACTGAAGCTTTCTTT.

The chain couples TRBV7-9 to TRBJ1-2, with D uncertain. Between the trimmed V and J ends, which lost 4 bases and 5 bases, there was a span of 20 bases. The germline V gene has CDR1 SEHNR and CDR2 FQNEAQ (reference sequence). The CDR3 contains 16 residues. The CDR3 sequence: CASSSNRGREGYGYTF. CDR3 bases: TGTGCCAGCAGCTCCAATAGAGGGAGGGAGGGTTATGGCTACACCTTC.

The V call is TRBV6-5, the J call TRBJ1-3; D possibly corresponds to TRBD1 (6 bases). Trimming pared 8 bases from V and 2 bases from J, leaving 13 bases between. This CDR3 contains 14 residues. Germline V gene lookup returns CDR1 MNHEY and CDR2 SVGAGI. Here the CDR3 DNA reads TGTGCCAGCTCAAGGGCAGGGGCTGGAAACACCATATATTTT. It codes for CASSRAGAGNTIYF.

The rearrangement uses TRBV5-1 and TRBJ1-1; D gene ambiguous. Trimming took 5 bases from V and 1 from J, leaving 6 bases between them. Germline V lookup: CDR1 SGHRS, CDR2 YFSETQ. The CDR3 has 12 residues. CDR3 sequence (DNA): TGCGCCAGCAGTCGAGGGAACACTGAAGCTTTCTTT. Its translation is CASSRGNTEAFF.

This chain uses TRBV7-8 with TRBJ1-5; D perhaps matches TRBD1 (6 bases). This CDR3 contains 13 residues. Trimming removed 8 bases from V and 4 bases from J, with 12 bases in between. Looked up from germline, CDR1 is SGHVS and CDR2 is FQNEAQ. Written as DNA, the CDR3 is TGTGCCAGCGCTGTAGGGGGAAATCAGCCCCAGCATTTT. Its translation: CASAVGGNQPQHF.

The gene calls are TRBV27 and TRBJ2-2, with unresolved D. CDR1 and CDR2 from the germline V gene are MNHEY and SMNVEV (reference sequence). This CDR3 is 13 amino acids long. Deletions cut 7 bases from V and 6 bases from J, with 12 bases between. Here the CDR3 DNA reads TGTGCCAGCACGGGTGGCCACCCCGGGGAGCTGTTTTTT. This translates into CASTGGHPGELFF.

This chain uses TRBV19 with TRBJ2-3, with TRBD1 identical over 12 bases. Germline V gene sequence: CDR1 LNHDA, CDR2 SQIVND (reference sequence). After removal of 6 bases from V and 1 base from J, the junction contained 2 bases not matched to a gene. The CDR3 sequence is 15 residues long. The CDR3 bases are TGTGCCAGTAGGGGACAGGGGGCGGGCACAGATACGCAGTATTTT. Encoded protein: CASRGQGAGTDTQYF.

This clone was seen many times. CDR3 bases: TGTGCCAGCAGCGTCGACTTTAGCTCCTACGAGCAGTACTTC. Translation: CASSVDFSSYEQYF. The chain carries TRBV9 and TRBJ2-7; D call uncertain. Germline assignment: CDR1 SGDLS and CDR2 YYNGEE. This CDR3 comprises 14 residues. The V and J ends lost 2 bases and 0 bases respectively, with 9 bases between them.

V and J are TRBV28 and TRBJ1-6; 8 nucleotides align to TRBD1. The CDR3 has 15 amino acids. Trimming cost V 5 bases and J 7 bases; bases outside gene matches: 7. Germline CDR1 MDHEN, CDR2 SYDVKM. CDR3 sequence (DNA): TGTGCCAGCAGTCCCACAGGGGGAATAAATTCACCCCTCCACTTT. This encodes CASSPTGGINSPLHF.

This clone has only a few counts. The V call is TRBV5-4, the J call TRBJ2-1, with 7 bases identical to TRBD2. Looked up from germline, CDR1 is SGHNT and CDR2 is YYREEE (reference sequence). The CDR3 runs 16 residues. V was clipped by 1 base and J by 8 bases; unmatched bases: 12. In nucleotides, the CDR3 is TGTGCCAGCAGCTTGAGTGGGGCGGGAGAAGGCGATGAGCAGTTCTTC. Translation: CASSLSGAGEGDEQFF.

The rearrangement joins TRBV18 to TRBJ1-3; TRBD1 matches at 7 bases. The germline gives CDR1 KGHSH, CDR2 LQKENI. V shed 6 bases, J shed 7 bases, and the junction held 12 bases outside the gene matches. The CDR3 covers 15 residues. CDR3 protein: CASSPGTAVRNTIYF. The CDR3 DNA follows: TGTGCCAGCTCCCCCGGGACAGCGGTAAGGAACACCATATATTTT.